This T cell receptor beta chain was obtained from a study of shared clonotypes between healthy human individuals. General study points: It was the non-shared clonotypes that had lower generation probabilities than clonotypes shared by all four donors. Having only a few donors restricted how much genetic and exposure-history diversity was captured.

Naive CD8 cells were CD45RO-negative, positively selected for CCR7, excluding terminally differentiated effector memory CD45RA+ cells. Donors were Caucasian adults residing in Nashville, Tennessee, USA. An even split of each subset's genomic DNA across several immunoSEQ plates was performed. The repertoire was sequenced with immunoSEQ multiplex PCR; TCRdb's copy has only in-frame clones and lacks some. The repertoire holds millions of clones, over 85% seen once, with about 1.1% in the top ten. As for this clone: Its target is unknown.

The ends lost 6 bases at V and 5 bases at J; junction bases unmatched: 7. CDR1 ENHRY and CDR2 SYGVKD come from the germline V gene. The CDR3 has 15 amino acids. The rearrangement uses TRBV10-3 and TRBJ2-5; TRBD1 matches at 12 bases. Sequenced input: naive CD8+ T cells sorted from blood. This clonotype was obtained from a man in his late teens or twenties in good health. The CDR3 reads CAIRDGTGGGETQYF. The CDR3 DNA follows: TGTGCCATCAGGGACGGGACAGGGGGCGGGGAGACCCAGTACTTC.